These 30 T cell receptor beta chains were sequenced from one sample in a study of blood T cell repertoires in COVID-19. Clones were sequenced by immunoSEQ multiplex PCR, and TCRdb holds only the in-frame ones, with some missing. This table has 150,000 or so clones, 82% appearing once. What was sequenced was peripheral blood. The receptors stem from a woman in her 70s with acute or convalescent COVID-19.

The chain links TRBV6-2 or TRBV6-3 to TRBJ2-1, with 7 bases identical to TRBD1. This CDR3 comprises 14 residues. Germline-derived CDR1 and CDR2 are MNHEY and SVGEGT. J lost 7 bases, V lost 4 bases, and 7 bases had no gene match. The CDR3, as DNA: TGTGCCAGCAGTTCCCAAGGGGGCGTTAATGAGCAGTTCTTC. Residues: CASSSQGGVNEQFF.

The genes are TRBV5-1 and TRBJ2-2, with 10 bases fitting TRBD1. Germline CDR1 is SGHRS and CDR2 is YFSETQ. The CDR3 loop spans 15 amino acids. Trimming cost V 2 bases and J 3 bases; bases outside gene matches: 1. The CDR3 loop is CASSFGQGDTGELFF. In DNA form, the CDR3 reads TGCGCCAGCAGCTTTGGACAGGGGGACACCGGGGAGCTGTTTTTT.

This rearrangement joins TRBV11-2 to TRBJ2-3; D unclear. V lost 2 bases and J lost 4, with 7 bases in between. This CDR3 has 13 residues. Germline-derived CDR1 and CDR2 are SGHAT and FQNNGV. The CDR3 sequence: CASSLYTADTQYF. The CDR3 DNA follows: TGTGCCAGCAGCTTATATACGGCAGATACGCAGTATTTT. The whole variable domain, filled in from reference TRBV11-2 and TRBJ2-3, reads EAGVAQSPRYKIIEKRQSVAFWCNPISGHATLYWYQQILGQGPKLLIQFQNNGVVDDSQLPKDRFSAERLKGVDSTLKIQPAKLEDSAVYLCASSLYTADTQYFGPGTRLTVL.

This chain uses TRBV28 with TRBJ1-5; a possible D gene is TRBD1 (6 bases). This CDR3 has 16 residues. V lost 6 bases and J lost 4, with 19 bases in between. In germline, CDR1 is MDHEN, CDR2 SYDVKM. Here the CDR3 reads CASSLDTGIGNQPQHF. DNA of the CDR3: TGTGCCAGCAGCCTCGACACAGGGATTGGAAATCAGCCCCAGCATTTT.

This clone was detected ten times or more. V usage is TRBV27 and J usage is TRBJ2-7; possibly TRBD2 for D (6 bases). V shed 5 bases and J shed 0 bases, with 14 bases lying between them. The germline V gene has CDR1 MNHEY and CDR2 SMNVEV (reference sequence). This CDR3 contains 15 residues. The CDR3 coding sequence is TGTGCCAGCAGTCCGCGCGGGATTACCTCCTACGAGCAGTACTTC. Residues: CASSPRGITSYEQYF.

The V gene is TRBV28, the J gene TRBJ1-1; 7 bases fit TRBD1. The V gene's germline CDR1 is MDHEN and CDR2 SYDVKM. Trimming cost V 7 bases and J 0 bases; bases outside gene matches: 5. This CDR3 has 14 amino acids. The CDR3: CASIAGGMNTEAFF. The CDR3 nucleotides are TGTGCCAGCATAGCAGGGGGAATGAACACTGAAGCTTTCTTT.

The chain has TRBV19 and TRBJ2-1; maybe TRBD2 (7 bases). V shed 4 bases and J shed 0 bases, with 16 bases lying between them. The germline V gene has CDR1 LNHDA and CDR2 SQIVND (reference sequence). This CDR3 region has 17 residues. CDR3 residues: CASSTRGGSSSYNEQFF. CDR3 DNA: TGTGCCAGTAGTACGAGGGGGGGGTCAAGCTCCTACAATGAGCAGTTCTTC.

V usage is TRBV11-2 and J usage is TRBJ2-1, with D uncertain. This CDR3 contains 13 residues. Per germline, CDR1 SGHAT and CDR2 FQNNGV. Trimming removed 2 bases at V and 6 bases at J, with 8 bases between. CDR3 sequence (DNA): TGTGCCAGCAGCTTAAATTCAGTCAATGAGCAGTTCTTC. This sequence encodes CASSLNSVNEQFF.

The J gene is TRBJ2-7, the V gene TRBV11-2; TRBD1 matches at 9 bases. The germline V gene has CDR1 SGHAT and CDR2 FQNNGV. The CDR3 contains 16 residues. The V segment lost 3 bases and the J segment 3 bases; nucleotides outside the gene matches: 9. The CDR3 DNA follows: TGTGCCAGCAGCTTTCAAAGGGACAGGGTATTCTACGAGCAGTACTTC. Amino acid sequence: CASSFQRDRVFYEQYF.

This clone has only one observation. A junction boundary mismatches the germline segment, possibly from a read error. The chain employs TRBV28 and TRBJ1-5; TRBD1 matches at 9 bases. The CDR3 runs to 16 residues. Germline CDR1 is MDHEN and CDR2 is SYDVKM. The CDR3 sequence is CASSLLKTGGGQPQHF. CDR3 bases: TGTGCCAGCAGCTTATTAAAGACAGGGGGGGGTCAGCCCCAGCATTTT.

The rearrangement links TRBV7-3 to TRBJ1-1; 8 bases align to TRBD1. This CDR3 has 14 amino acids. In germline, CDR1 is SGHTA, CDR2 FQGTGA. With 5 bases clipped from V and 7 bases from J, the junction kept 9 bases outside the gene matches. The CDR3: CASSQNSGQGEAFF. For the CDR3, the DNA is TGTGCCAGCAGCCAAAATAGCGGACAGGGTGAAGCTTTCTTT.

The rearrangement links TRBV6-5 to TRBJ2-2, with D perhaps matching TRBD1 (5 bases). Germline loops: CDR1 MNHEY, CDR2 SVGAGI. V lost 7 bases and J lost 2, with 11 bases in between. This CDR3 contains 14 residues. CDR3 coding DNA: TGTGCCAGCAAACCGCAGGGTAACACCGGGGAGCTGTTTTTT. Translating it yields CASKPQGNTGELFF.

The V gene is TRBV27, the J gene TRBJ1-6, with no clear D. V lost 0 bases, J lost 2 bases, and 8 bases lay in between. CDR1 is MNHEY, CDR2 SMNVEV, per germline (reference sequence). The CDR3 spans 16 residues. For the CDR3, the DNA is TGTGCCAGCAGTTTATCGGTCCCAGCCTATAATTCACCCCTCCACTTT. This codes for CASSLSVPAYNSPLHF.

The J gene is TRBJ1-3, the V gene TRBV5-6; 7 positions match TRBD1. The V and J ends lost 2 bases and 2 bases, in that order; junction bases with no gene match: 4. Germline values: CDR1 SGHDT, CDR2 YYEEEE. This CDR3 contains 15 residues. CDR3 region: CASSLGGGPGNTIYF. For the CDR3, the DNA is TGTGCCAGCAGCTTAGGAGGGGGCCCTGGAAACACCATATATTTT. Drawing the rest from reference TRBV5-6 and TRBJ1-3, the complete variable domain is DAGVTQSPTHLIKTRGQQVTLRCSPKSGHDTVSWYQQALGQGPQFIFQYYEEEERQRGNFPDRFSGHQFPNYSSELNVNALLLGDSALYLCASSLGGGPGNTIYFGEGSWLTVV.

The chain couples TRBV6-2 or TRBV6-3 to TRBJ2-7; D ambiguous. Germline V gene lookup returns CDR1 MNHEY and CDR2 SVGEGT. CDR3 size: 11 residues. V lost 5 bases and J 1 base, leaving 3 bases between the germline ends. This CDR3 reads CASSVSYEQYF. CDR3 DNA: TGTGCCAGCAGTGTATCCTACGAGCAGTACTTC.

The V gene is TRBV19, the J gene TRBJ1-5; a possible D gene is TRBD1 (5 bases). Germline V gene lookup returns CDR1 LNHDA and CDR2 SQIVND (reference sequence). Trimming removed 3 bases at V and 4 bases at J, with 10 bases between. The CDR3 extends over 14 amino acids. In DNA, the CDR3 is TGTGCCAGTAGTATTCAGGGCTTTAATCAGCCCCAGCATTTT. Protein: CASSIQGFNQPQHF. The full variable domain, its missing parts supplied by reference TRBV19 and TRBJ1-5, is DGGITQSPKYLFRKEGQNVTLSCEQNLNHDAMYWYRQDPGQGLRLIYYSQIVNDFQKGDIAEGYSVSREKKESFPLTVTSAQKNPTAFYLCASSIQGFNQPQHFGDGTRLSIL.

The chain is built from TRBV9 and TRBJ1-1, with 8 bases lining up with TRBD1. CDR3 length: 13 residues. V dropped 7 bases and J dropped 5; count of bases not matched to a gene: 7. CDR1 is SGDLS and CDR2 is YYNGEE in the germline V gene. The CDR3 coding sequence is TGTGCCAGCTCTCAGGGGGCGGCGACTGAAGCTTTCTTT. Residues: CASSQGAATEAFF.

CDR3 region: CASSYLQGSNQPQHF. The CDR3 DNA follows: TGTGCCAGCAGTTATCTACAGGGCAGCAATCAGCCCCAGCATTTT. The V call is TRBV6-5, the J call TRBJ1-5, with D tentatively TRBD1 (6 bases). This CDR3 contains 15 residues. Germline V gene data show CDR1 as MNHEY and CDR2 as SVGAGI. Trimming left V 3 bases short and J 1 base short, with 10 bases between.

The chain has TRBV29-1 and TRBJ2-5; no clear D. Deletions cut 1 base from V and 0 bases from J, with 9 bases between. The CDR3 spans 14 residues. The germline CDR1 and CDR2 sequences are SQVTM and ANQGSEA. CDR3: CSVEAAGDQETQYF. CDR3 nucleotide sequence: TGCAGCGTTGAAGCGGCAGGCGACCAAGAGACCCAGTACTTC.

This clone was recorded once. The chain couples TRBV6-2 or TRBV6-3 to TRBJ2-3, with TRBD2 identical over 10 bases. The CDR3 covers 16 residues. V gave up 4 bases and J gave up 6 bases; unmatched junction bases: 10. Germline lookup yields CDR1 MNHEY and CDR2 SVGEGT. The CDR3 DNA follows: TGTGCCAGCAGTTTGGGAAAAGCGGGGGGGACGGATACGCAGTATTTT. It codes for CASSLGKAGGTDTQYF.

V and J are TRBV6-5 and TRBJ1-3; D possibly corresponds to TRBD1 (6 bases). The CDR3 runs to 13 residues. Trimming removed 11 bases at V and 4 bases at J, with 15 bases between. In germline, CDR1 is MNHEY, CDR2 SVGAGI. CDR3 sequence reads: CASSGARGNTIYF. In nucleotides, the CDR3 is TGTGCCTCTTCAGGGGCGAGAGGAAACACCATATATTTT.

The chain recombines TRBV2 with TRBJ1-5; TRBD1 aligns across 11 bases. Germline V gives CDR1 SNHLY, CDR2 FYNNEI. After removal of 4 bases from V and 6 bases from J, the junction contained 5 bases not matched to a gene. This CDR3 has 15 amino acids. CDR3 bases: TGTGCCAGCAGTGGTGGACAGGGGGCTTTTCAGCCCCAGCATTTT. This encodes CASSGGQGAFQPQHF.

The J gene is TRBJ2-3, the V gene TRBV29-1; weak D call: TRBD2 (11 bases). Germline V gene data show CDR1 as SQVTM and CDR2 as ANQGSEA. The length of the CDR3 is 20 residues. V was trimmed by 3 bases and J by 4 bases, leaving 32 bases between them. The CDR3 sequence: CSVDGRDRGSGRAGADTQYF. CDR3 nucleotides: TGCAGCGTTGATGGCCGGGACAGGGGTAGCGGGAGGGCCGGGGCAGATACGCAGTATTTT.

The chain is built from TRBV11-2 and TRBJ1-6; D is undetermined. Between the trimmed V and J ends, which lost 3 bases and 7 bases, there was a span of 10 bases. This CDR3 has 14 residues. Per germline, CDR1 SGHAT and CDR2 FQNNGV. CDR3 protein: CASSFNRWNSPLHF. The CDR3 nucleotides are TGTGCCAGCAGCTTTAACAGATGGAATTCACCCCTCCACTTT.

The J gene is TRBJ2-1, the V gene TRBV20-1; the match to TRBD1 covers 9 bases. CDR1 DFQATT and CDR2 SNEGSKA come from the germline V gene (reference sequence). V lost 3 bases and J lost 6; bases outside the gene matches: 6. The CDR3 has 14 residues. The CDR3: CSASAPGQGNEQFF. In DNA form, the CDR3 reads TGCAGTGCTAGTGCACCGGGACAGGGCAATGAGCAGTTCTTC.

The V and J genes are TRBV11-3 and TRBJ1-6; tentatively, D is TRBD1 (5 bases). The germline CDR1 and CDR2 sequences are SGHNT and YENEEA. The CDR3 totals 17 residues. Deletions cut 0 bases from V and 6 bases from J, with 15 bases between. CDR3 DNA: TGTGCCAGCAGCTTAGATCATTACAGGAGATTTAATTCACCCCTCCACTTT. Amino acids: CASSLDHYRRFNSPLHF.

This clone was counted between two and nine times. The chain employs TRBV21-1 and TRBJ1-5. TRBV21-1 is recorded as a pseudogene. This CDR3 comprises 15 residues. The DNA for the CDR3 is TGTGCCAGCAGCTTAGGAGACCAACGAAATCAGCCCCAGCATTTT. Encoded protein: CASSLGDQRNQPQHF.

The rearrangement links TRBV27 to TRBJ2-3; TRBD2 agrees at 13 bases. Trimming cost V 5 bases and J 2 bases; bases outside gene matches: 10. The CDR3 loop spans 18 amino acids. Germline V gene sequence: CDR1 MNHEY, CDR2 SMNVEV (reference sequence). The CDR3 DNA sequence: TGTGCCAGCAGTGCGACTAGCGGGGGGCCCGGATTCACAGATACGCAGTATTTT. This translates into CASSATSGGPGFTDTQYF.

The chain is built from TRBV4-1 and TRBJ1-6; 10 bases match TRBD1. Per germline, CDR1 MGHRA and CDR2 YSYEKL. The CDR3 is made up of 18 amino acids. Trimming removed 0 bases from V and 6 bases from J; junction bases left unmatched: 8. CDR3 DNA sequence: TGCGCCAGCAGCCAAGATCCGGGACAGGGGATTCTTAATTCACCCCTCCACTTT. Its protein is CASSQDPGQGILNSPLHF.

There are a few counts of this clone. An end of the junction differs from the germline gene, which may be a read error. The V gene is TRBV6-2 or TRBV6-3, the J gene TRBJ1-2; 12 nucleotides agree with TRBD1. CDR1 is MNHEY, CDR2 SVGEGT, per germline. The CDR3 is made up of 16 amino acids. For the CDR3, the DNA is TGTGCCAGCAGTTACTCGGCGCATCCGGGACAGGGGGCTCGGGCCTTC. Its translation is CASSYSAHPGQGARAF.